Each of the 25 T cell receptor beta chains below was sequenced from the same sample in a study of shared clonotypes between healthy human individuals. Measured with immunoSEQ multiplex PCR; TCRdb has only the in-frame clones, and not every one. The sample has about 1.1 million clones; 75% to 85% are singletons. The sequenced material came from memory CD4+ T cells from PBMCs. Regarding subset: CD45RA-negative fraction. Receptors originate from a man aged 18 to 35 in good health. Some clones in this sample may be carry-over from other donors' samples.

A single count supports this clone. The chain recombines TRBV5-4 with TRBJ2-2, with D uncertain. From germline, CDR1 is SGHNT and CDR2 YYREEE (reference sequence). The CDR3 is 14 amino acids. V was cut by 4 bases and J by 1 base, with 8 bases left in between. CDR3 sequence: CASSPPWNTGELFF. The CDR3 DNA is TGTGCCAGCAGCCCACCCTGGAACACCGGGGAGCTGTTTTTT. Variable domain in full (rest from reference TRBV5-4 and TRBJ2-2): ETGVTQSPTHLIKTRGQQVTLRCSSQSGHNTVSWYQQALGQGPQFIFQYYREEENGRGNFPPRFSGLQFPNYSSELNVNALELDDSALYLCASSPPWNTGELFFGEGSRLTVL.

The chain couples TRBV11-2 to TRBJ1-2; a weak D match, TRBD1 (5 bases). V dropped 6 bases and J dropped 4 bases, with 15 bases sitting between them. Germline values: CDR1 SGHAT, CDR2 FQNNGV. There are 14 residues in the CDR3. CDR3 DNA: TGTGCCAGCAGTGCAGGGTTATCCCCCTATGGCTACACCTTC. The encoded protein is CASSAGLSPYGYTF.

This clone turned up a few times. V is TRBV30 and J is TRBJ1-1, with TRBD1 matching over 10 bases. Trimming took 2 bases from V and 3 from J; bases not matched to a gene: 9. Germline V lookup: CDR1 GTSNPN, CDR2 SVGIG (reference sequence). The CDR3 spans 16 residues. The CDR3 DNA reads TGTGCCTGGAGTCCCCGACCGGGACAGGGGTACACTGAAGCTTTCTTT. This gives the protein CAWSPRPGQGYTEAFF. Drawing the rest from reference TRBV30 and TRBJ1-1, the complete variable domain is SQTIHQWPATLVQPVGSPLSLECTVEGTSNPNLYWYRQAAGRGLQLLFYSVGIGQISSEVPQNLSASRPQDRQFILSSKKLLLSDSGFYLCAWSPRPGQGYTEAFFGQGTRLTVV.

The chain links TRBV30 to TRBJ1-2; no reliable D call. The length of the CDR3 is 12 residues. Germline loops: CDR1 GTSNPN, CDR2 SVGIG (reference sequence). The V gene lost 4 bases and the J gene lost 7 bases, with 13 bases spanning the gap. This CDR3 reads CAWTGLSGGYTF. Written as DNA, the CDR3 is TGTGCCTGGACTGGGTTAAGTGGTGGCTACACCTTC.

This clone was picked up a small number of times. The genes are TRBV5-8 and TRBJ1-6; D may be TRBD1 (6 bases). The CDR3 extends over 13 amino acids. The germline V gene encodes CDR1 SGHTS and CDR2 YDEGEE. Trimming shortened V by 0 bases and J by 10 bases, and 8 bases separated the two germline ends. This chain's CDR3 is CASSLERGSPLHF. In nucleotides, the CDR3 is TGTGCCAGCAGCTTGGAAAGGGGGTCACCCCTCCACTTT.

The rearrangement uses TRBV6-4 and TRBJ2-2; weak D call: TRBD1 (6 bases). The CDR3 consists of 18 residues. Deletions cut 6 bases from V and 2 bases from J, with 22 bases between. Per germline, CDR1 MRHNA and CDR2 SNTAGT. The CDR3 here is CASRAPLAEGGNTGELFF. CDR3 in DNA: TGTGCCAGCAGAGCCCCCTTGGCCGAAGGGGGAAACACCGGGGAGCTGTTTTTT.

This clone was seen once. V usage is TRBV5-4 and J usage is TRBJ2-2; 10 bases fit TRBD2. This CDR3 has 19 residues. Germline assignment: CDR1 SGHNT and CDR2 YYREEE (reference sequence). J was trimmed by 7 bases and V by 4 bases; bases with no gene match: 19. CDR3 region: CASSAGPGLSSGSGGELFF. The CDR3 nucleotides are TGTGCCAGCAGCGCGGGCCCCGGGCTGTCTAGCGGGAGTGGCGGGGAGCTGTTTTTT. Full variable domain (missing parts from reference TRBV5-4 and TRBJ2-2): ETGVTQSPTHLIKTRGQQVTLRCSSQSGHNTVSWYQQALGQGPQFIFQYYREEENGRGNFPPRFSGLQFPNYSSELNVNALELDDSALYLCASSAGPGLSSGSGGELFFGEGSRLTVL.

V and J are TRBV5-1 and TRBJ1-2; 7 bases match TRBD1. With V trimmed by 4 bases and J by 5 bases, 5 bases remained unmatched. There are 13 residues in the CDR3. From germline, CDR1 is SGHRS and CDR2 YFSETQ. The CDR3 DNA reads TGCGCCAGCAGCGACGACAGGGTTTATGGCTACACCTTC. It encodes CASSDDRVYGYTF.

This clone was counted a single time. The chain couples TRBV7-9 to TRBJ1-2, with unresolved D. This CDR3 spans 14 amino acids. Trimming took off 2 bases at V and 7 bases at J, with 14 bases between the two ends. Germline V lookup: CDR1 SEHNR, CDR2 FQNEAQ (reference sequence). CDR3 loop: CASSLPPRGSGYTF. CDR3 DNA sequence: TGTGCCAGCAGCTTACCTCCCCGGGGATCTGGCTACACCTTC.

This clone occurred once. This rearrangement joins TRBV4-2 to TRBJ2-5; 8 bases are a match to TRBD2. The DNA matches TRBJ2-7 better at its end, which makes the J call doubtful. The CDR3 is made up of 16 amino acids. Germline CDR1 is LGHNA and CDR2 is YNFKEQ. The CDR3 loop reads CASSQDRSGSRYEQYF. In DNA form, the CDR3 reads TGTGCCAGCAGCCAAGATCGAAGCGGGAGTAGGTACGAGCAGTACTTC.

This CDR3 reads CASGRDTGELFF. The CDR3 coding sequence is TGTGCCAGCGGGCGGGACACCGGGGAGCTGTTTTTT. The chain has TRBV28 and TRBJ2-2; a weak D match, TRBD2 (5 bases). This CDR3 contains 12 residues. Germline V lookup: CDR1 MDHEN, CDR2 SYDVKM. Trimming removed 8 bases at V and 3 bases at J, with 7 bases between.

In its sample, this clone was seen a few times. The sample contains more than one DNA sequence encoding this CDR3. This chain links TRBV29-1 with TRBJ2-5; D is tentatively TRBD1 or TRBD2 (5 bases each). From germline, CDR1 is SQVTM and CDR2 ANQGSEA. The CDR3 length is 12 residues. V was pared by 4 bases and J by 1 base, with 7 bases between. In DNA form, the CDR3 reads TGCAGCGTTGCCGGGGCCCAAGAGACCCAGTACTTC. This encodes CSVAGAQETQYF.

The genes are TRBV21-1 and TRBJ2-7; TRBD2 is the table's D call and was not checked against the DNA. TRBV21-1 is annotated as a pseudogene. The CDR3 sequence is 14 residues long. In DNA form, the CDR3 reads TGTGCCAGCAGCAAAAAAAAGTCTCCCGGAGGGCAGTACTTC. The encoded protein is CASSKKKSPGGQYF.

The chain joins TRBV6-5 to TRBJ2-7; 7 nucleotides match TRBD2. The CDR3 totals 14 residues. Germline CDR1 is MNHEY and CDR2 is SVGAGI. V gave up 4 bases and J gave up 2 bases; unmatched junction bases: 5. CDR3 DNA sequence: TGTGCCAGCAGTTTGGGGAGGGGAGCCTACGAGCAGTACTTC. This translates into CASSLGRGAYEQYF.

The V call is TRBV4-3, the J call TRBJ2-6; no reliable D call. The V gene lost 3 bases and the J gene lost 0 bases, with 9 bases spanning the gap. The CDR3 is 16 amino acids. CDR1 is LGHNA, CDR2 YSLEER, per germline. The CDR3 reads CASSHLGSSGANVLTF. The CDR3 nucleotides are TGCGCCAGCAGCCACCTGGGAAGCTCTGGGGCCAACGTCCTGACTTTC.

The rearrangement links TRBV14 to TRBJ1-2; D is unresolved. The V and J ends lost 2 bases and 3 bases respectively, with 13 bases between them. The CDR3 covers 15 residues. Germline loops: CDR1 SGHDN, CDR2 FVKESK. In DNA form, the CDR3 reads TGTGCCAGCAGCCAACGAGGAGATTGGGACTATGGCTACACCTTC. This codes for CASSQRGDWDYGYTF.

The chain employs TRBV5-1 and TRBJ2-1; the D gene is possibly TRBD1 (5 bases). CDR3 length: 14 residues. Germline V lookup: CDR1 SGHRS, CDR2 YFSETQ. Trimming took off 4 bases at V and 8 bases at J, with 16 bases between the two ends. CDR3 nucleotides: TGCGCCAGCAGCGGTGGGGCACTCCTCTATGAGCAGTTCTTC. This encodes CASSGGALLYEQFF.

The chain uses TRBV27 and TRBJ2-1, with TRBD2 matching over 7 bases. The germline gives CDR1 MNHEY, CDR2 SMNVEV (reference sequence). This CDR3 spans 16 amino acids. The junction had 8 bases not matched to a gene; V was cut back by 6 bases and J by 0 bases. In DNA form, the CDR3 reads TGTGCCAGCAGGGCGGGAGCCGGGAGCTCCTACAATGAGCAGTTCTTC. Protein product: CASRAGAGSSYNEQFF.

The chain links TRBV7-7 to TRBJ2-2; D is tentatively TRBD1 or TRBD2 (6 bases each). Trimming shortened V by 1 base and J by 5 bases, and 14 bases separated the two germline ends. CDR3 length: 16 amino acids. Germline V lookup: CDR1 SSHAT, CDR2 FNYEAQ (reference sequence). The CDR3 sequence is CASSLGPRGATGELFF. The CDR3 bases are TGTGCCAGCAGCTTAGGCCCGAGGGGGGCTACCGGGGAGCTGTTTTTT.

This chain connects TRBV11-2 to TRBJ2-7, with 11 bases aligning to TRBD2. The germline CDR1 and CDR2 sequences are SGHAT and FQNNGV. V lost 5 bases, J lost 7 bases, and 13 bases stayed unmatched. The CDR3 covers 16 residues. The CDR3 DNA reads TGTGCCAGCAGCCTGGGGACTAGCGGACTCAGGGGGGAGCAGTACTTC. Translation: CASSLGTSGLRGEQYF.

The chain recombines TRBV7-3 with TRBJ1-1, with D possibly TRBD1 on 6 matching bases. The germline CDR1 and CDR2 sequences are SGHTA and FQGTGA. This CDR3 contains 15 residues. Trimming removed 2 bases from V and 4 bases from J, with 14 bases in between. This CDR3 is CASSLRSGEGTEAFF. CDR3 DNA sequence: TGTGCCAGCAGCTTACGGTCAGGGGAGGGCACTGAAGCTTTCTTT.

The chain joins TRBV4-3 to TRBJ2-1; 10 nucleotides line up with TRBD2. There are 17 residues in the CDR3. CDR1 LGHNA and CDR2 YSLEER come from the germline V gene. The V and J ends lost 0 bases and 8 bases, in that order; junction bases with no gene match: 10. CDR3 region: CASSQEVKREGNHEQFF. The CDR3 DNA sequence: TGCGCCAGCAGCCAAGAGGTGAAGCGGGAGGGCAACCATGAGCAGTTCTTC.

The CDR3 coding sequence is TGTGCCAGCAGCCGCGGAATCTCGGGCAATGAGCAGTTCTTC. It codes for CASSRGISGNEQFF. The genes are TRBV5-8 and TRBJ2-1; D is unclear. The length of the CDR3 is 14 residues. The V gene's germline CDR1 is SGHTS and CDR2 YDEGEE. V was trimmed by 4 bases and J by 6 bases, leaving 14 bases between them.

The chain combines TRBV27 with TRBJ1-5; possible D gene TRBD1, 6 bases. Per the germline V gene, CDR1 is MNHEY and CDR2 is SMNVEV (reference sequence). Trimming took 6 bases from V and 6 from J, leaving 12 bases between them. The length of the CDR3 is 13 residues. CDR3 sequence (DNA): TGTGCCAGCAGATGGACAGTCGGTCAGCCCCAGCATTTT. Translation: CASRWTVGQPQHF.

The rearrangement uses TRBV7-3 and TRBJ2-7; D may be TRBD1 or TRBD2 (5 bases each). Germline V CDR1 and CDR2: SGHTA, FQGTGA. This CDR3 has 16 amino acids. V lost 2 bases, J lost 2 bases, and 16 bases lay in between. CDR3 loop: CASSLGGSGTTYEQYF. The DNA for the CDR3 is TGTGCCAGCAGCTTAGGCGGGTCCGGGACCACCTACGAGCAGTACTTC.